This T cell receptor beta chain originates from a study of blood T cell repertoires in COVID-19. The overall study: From the United States, Italy and Spain came samples of acute and convalescent COVID-19. T cells, B-cell-depleted T cells, or PBMCs supplied cDNA or gDNA.

Seattle cases were enrolled at active infection and followed longitudinally. As originally analysed: Reference gene primer amplification in the assay estimated nucleated cell counts. Assay: immunoSEQ multiplex PCR; the TCRdb copy retains only in-frame clones and omits some. V and J calls and clone size are as listed in that table; D and trimming were resolved from the DNA. The repertoire holds 350,000 to 450,000 clones, more than 75% seen once, with about 2.3% in the top ten. Trimming removed 3 bases from V and 8 bases from J; junction bases left unmatched: 11. The germline gives CDR1 MDHEN, CDR2 SYDVKM. This CDR3 contains 16 residues.

The sequencing input was peripheral blood. The chain employs TRBV28 and TRBJ1-4; 8 nucleotides line up with TRBD1. This receptor was taken from an older woman with COVID-19, enrolled during active disease. DNA for the CDR3: TGTGCCAGCAGTTTGCAGGGGGCGCAGGTCAGAGAAAAACTGTTTTTT. This translates into CASSLQGAQVREKLFF.